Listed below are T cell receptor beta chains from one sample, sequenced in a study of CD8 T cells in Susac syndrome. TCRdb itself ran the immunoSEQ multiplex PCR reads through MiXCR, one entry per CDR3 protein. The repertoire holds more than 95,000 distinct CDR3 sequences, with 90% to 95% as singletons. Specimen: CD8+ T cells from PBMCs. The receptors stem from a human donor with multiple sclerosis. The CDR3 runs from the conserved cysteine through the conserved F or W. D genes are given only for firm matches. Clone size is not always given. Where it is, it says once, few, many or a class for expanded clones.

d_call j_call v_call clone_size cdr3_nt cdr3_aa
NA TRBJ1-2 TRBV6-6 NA TGTGCCAGCAGTTCCGGCGTCTTAGGTGGATATGGCTACACCTTC CASSSGVLGGYGYTF
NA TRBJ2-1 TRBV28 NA TGTGCCAGCACGGACCGAAACAATGAGCAGTTCTTC CASTDRNNEQFF
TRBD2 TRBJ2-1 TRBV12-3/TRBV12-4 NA TGTGCCAGCAGTTTTGACGGGGGGGCCAAGGAGGAGTTCTTC CASSFDGGAKEEFF
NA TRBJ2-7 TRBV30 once TGTGCCTGGAGCGGGACTCCCGGGGCCTACGAGCAGTACTTC CAWSGTPGAYEQYF
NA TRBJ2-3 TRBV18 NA TGTGCCAGCTCACCGAGAGCTATGAGAGGAGATACGCAGTATTTT CASSPRAMRGDTQYF
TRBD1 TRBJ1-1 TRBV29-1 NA TGCAGCGTTGCCCGGGACAGGGGGCGAACTGAAGCTTTCTTT CSVARDRGRTEAFF
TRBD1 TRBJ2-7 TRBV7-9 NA TGTGCCAGCAGCTCGGGACAGGCCTCCTACGAGCAGTACTTC CASSSGQASYEQYF
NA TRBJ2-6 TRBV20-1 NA TGCAGTGCTAGAGATAGGGGCTCTGGGGCCAACGTCCTGACTTTC CSARDRGSGANVLTF
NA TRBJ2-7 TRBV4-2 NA TGTGCCAGCAGCCAAAGCCTCTTGGGGGAGCAGTACTTC CASSQSLLGEQYF
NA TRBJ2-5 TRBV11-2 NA TGTGCCAGCAGCCCCCATGGCAGGGGCCAAGAGACCCAGTACTTC CASSPHGRGQETQYF
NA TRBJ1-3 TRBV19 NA TGTGCCAGCGCCGAGAGCCCGGGAACTCGCTCTGGAAACACCATATATTTT CASAESPGTRSGNTIYF
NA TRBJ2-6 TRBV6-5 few TGTGCCAGCAGTCCTGGGGCCAACGTCCTGACTTTC CASSPGANVLTF
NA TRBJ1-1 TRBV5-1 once TGCGCCAACAGCCCAGGACGGATAGTGAACACTGAAGCTTTCTTT CANSPGRIVNTEAFF
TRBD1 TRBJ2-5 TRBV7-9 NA TGTGCCAGCAGCCTGGACAGGCAAGAGACCCAGTACTTC CASSLDRQETQYF
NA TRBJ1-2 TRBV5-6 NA TGTGCCAGCAGCTTGGAAGGACAGTGGATCTATGGCTACACCTTC CASSLEGQWIYGYTF
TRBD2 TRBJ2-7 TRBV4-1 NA TGCGCCAGCAGCCCCAGAAGCGGGGGTCGGGGTGACGAGCAGTACTTC CASSPRSGGRGDEQYF
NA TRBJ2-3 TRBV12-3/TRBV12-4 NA TGTGCCAGCTTGGGGACAGATACGCAGTATTTT CASLGTDTQYF
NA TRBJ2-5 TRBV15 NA TGTGCCACCAGCAGAGATAGGGGGGTCGGGGAGACCCAGTACTTC CATSRDRGVGETQYF
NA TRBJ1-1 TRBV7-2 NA TGTGCCAGCAGCTATAGACAGTTCACGGAAGATGAAGCTTTCTTT CASSYRQFTEDEAFF
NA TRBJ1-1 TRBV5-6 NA TGTGCCAGCAGCTTGGCGGGGGGGAGGGTCACTGAAGCTTTCTTT CASSLAGGRVTEAFF
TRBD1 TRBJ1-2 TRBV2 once TGTGCCAGCAGGCAGCTGACAGGGGACTACTATGGCTACACCTTC CASRQLTGDYYGYTF
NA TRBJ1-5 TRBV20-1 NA TGCAGTGCTAGCGTACTTACAGGGAATCAGCCCCAGCATTTT CSASVLTGNQPQHF
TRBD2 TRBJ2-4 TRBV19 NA TGTGCCAGTAGTTGGATCGGACTAGGGATTCAGTACTTC CASSWIGLGIQYF
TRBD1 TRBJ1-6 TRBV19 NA TGTGCCAGTAGTATTCGACAGGGGGGAAATTCACCCCTCCACTTT CASSIRQGGNSPLHF
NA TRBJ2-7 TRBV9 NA TGTGCCAGCAGCGCCTACGGGGGGCCGTCCTACGAGCAGTACTTC CASSAYGGPSYEQYF
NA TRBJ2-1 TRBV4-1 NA TGCGCCAGCAGCTCCCTTGACGCGGGCGATGAGCAGTTCTTC CASSSLDAGDEQFF
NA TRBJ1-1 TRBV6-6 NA TGTGCCAGTCCAATGAACACTGAAGCTTTCTTT CASPMNTEAFF
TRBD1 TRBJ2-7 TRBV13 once TGTGCCAGCAGCCCCCCTGGGTCGCAGACAGGGAACTACGAGCAGTACTTC CASSPPGSQTGNYEQYF
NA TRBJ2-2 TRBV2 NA TGTGCCAGCAGTGAAGGCAGATACACCGGGGAGCTGTTTTTT CASSEGRYTGELFF
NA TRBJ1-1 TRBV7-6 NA TGTGCCAGCAGCTCCGCGAGTGGGTTCACTGAAGCTTTCTTT CASSSASGFTEAFF
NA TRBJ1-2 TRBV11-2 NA TGTGCCAGCAGCTCCCATGGCAGGGGATATGGCTACACCTTC CASSSHGRGYGYTF
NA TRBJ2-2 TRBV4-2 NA TGTGCCAGCAGGATCCCCCTAGGCGCCGGGGAGCTGTTTTTT CASRIPLGAGELFF
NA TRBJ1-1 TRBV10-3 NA TGTGCCATGACGTGGGAATTGAACACTGAAGCTTTCTTT CAMTWELNTEAFF
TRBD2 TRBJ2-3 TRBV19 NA TGTGCCAGTAGTAGGTTAGCGGGGGGCCCAGATACGCAGTATTTT CASSRLAGGPDTQYF
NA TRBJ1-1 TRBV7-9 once TGTGCCAGCAGCCCACCGGTCCCGGGAGCTTTCTTT CASSPPVPGAFF
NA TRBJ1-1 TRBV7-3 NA TGTGCCAGCAGCTCTGTGACCGGGGGTGAAGCTTTCTTT CASSSVTGGEAFF
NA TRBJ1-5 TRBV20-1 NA TGCAGTGCTAGAGACCCGGGGATAGGCCAGCCCCAGCATTTT CSARDPGIGQPQHF
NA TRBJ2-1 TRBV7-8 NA TGTGCCAGCAGCCAACGGACGGGCGGTGGGAATGAGCAGTTCTTC CASSQRTGGGNEQFF
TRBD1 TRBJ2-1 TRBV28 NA TGTGCCACACTCAACAGGGGGCGGATGAATGAGCAGTTCTTC CATLNRGRMNEQFF
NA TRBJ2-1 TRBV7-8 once TGTGCCAGCAGCTTAGCCCTTAAAAATGAGCAGTTCTTC CASSLALKNEQFF
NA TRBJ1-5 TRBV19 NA TGTGCCAGTAGTATAGATGTGTTTAGGTTTTCCAGCAATCAGCCCCAGCATTTT CASSIDVFRFSSNQPQHF
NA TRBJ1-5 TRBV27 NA TGTGCCAGCACCACCGGAGGTCAGCCCCAGCATTTT CASTTGGQPQHF
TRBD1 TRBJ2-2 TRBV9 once TGTGCCAGCAGCGTAGCCCGGGACAGGGGGCCGAACACCGGGGAGCTGTTTTTT CASSVARDRGPNTGELFF
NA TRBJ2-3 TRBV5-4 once TGTGCCAGCAGCATTGGGGGGAGCGGGCAGAGCACAGATACGCAGTATTTT CASSIGGSGQSTDTQYF
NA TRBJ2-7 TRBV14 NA TGTGCCAGCAGCCAAGGCAACAGGGTTACTTACGAGCAGTACTTC CASSQGNRVTYEQYF
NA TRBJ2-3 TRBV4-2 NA TGTGCCAGCAGCCAAGAACCAGGAGTGGGGGATACGCAGTATTTT CASSQEPGVGDTQYF
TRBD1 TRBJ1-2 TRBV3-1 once TGTGCCAGCAGCCCGACAGGGGAGGCTGGCTACACCTTC CASSPTGEAGYTF
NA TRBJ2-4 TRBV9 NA TGTGCCAGCAGCGTAGAGGGGATCGGACACCATGGTCTGGCCAAAAACATTCAGTACTTC CASSVEGIGHHGLAKNIQYF
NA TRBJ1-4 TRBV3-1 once TGTGCCAGCAGCCCGAAACCACCAGGGCCAAAACTGTTTTTT CASSPKPPGPKLFF
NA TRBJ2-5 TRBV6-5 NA TGTGCCAGCACTCCAACCACACAATCTTGGGAGACCCAGTACTTC CASTPTTQSWETQYF
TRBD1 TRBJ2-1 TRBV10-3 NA TGTGCCATCAGTGGGAGAAGGGACAGAGAGGTGGATGAGCAGTTCTTC CAISGRRDREVDEQFF
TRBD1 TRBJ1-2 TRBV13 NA TGTGCCAGCAGCAACGGACAGGGCCATGGCTACACCTTC CASSNGQGHGYTF